This entry features one TCR beta chain sequence. Its antigen is not identified. Blood was sampled at baseline, cycle 4 day 1, and cycle 7 day 1. Assay: immunoSEQ multiplex PCR; the TCRdb copy retains only in-frame clones and omits some. Among approximately 100,000 clones listed, approximately 84% were seen once. This sample was included in a study of OX40 agonist ivuxolimab in advanced cancers. Across the study: Partial responses were achieved by three patients, of whom one had hepatocellular carcinoma and two had cutaneous melanoma. Study-wide points: CD8+ T cells were the subset that, on average, had more expanded clones than CD4+. Clones of CD4+ and CD8+ blood T cells grew by week 6 at doses of 0.1 to 3.0 mg/kg.

Trimming at V came to 3 bases and at J to 8 bases, leaving 8 bases not matched to a gene. CDR3 length: 14 residues. Germline V gives CDR1 LGHNT, CDR2 FRNRAP. The material sequenced was CD4+ or CD8+ T cells sorted from blood, taken in a trial of the OX40 agonist ivuxolimab. The chain employs TRBV12-5 and TRBJ1-2; 8 positions agree with TRBD1. This TCR came from an adult with an advanced solid tumor such as melanoma, head and neck, liver or kidney cancer. In DNA form, the CDR3 reads TGTGCTAGTGGTTTCGGGACAGGCCTTGGAGGCTACACCTTC. It encodes CASGFGTGLGGYTF.